Below, 21 T cell receptor beta chains from the same sample are listed, as sequenced in a study of spatial heterogeneity in lung cancer. TCRdb redid the calling of the 5' RACE reads with MiXCR, one entry per CDR3 protein. The sample shows roughly 3,700 distinct CDR3 sequences, roughly 16% of them seen only once. Time point denoted: sample taken at primary tumor resection. Unsorted whole RNA from tumor, nontumor lung or frozen PBMC underwent sequencing. The sample in question was PBMCs, obtained at surgery. The receptors derive from a male donor with early-stage non-small cell lung cancer.

The genes are TRBV5-6 and TRBJ2-3, with D possibly TRBD2 on 6 matching bases. V lost 1 base and J lost 0, with 15 bases in between. The CDR3 loop spans 17 amino acids. The V gene's germline CDR1 is SGHDT and CDR2 YYEEEE. The DNA of the CDR3 is TGTGCCAGCAGCTTGTTCCTAGCGAGCGGCAGCACAGATACGCAGTATTTT. It codes for CASSLFLASGSTDTQYF. The whole variable domain, filled in from reference TRBV5-6 and TRBJ2-3, reads DAGVTQSPTHLIKTRGQQVTLRCSPKSGHDTVSWYQQALGQGPQFIFQYYEEEERQRGNFPDRFSGHQFPNYSSELNVNALLLGDSALYLCASSLFLASGSTDTQYFGPGTRLTVL.

This clonotype was detected only a few times. V usage is TRBV3-1 and J usage is TRBJ2-1; D gene ambiguous. The V gene's germline CDR1 is LGHDT and CDR2 YNNKEL (reference sequence). Deletions cut 0 bases from V and 3 bases from J, with 9 bases between. The CDR3 length is 15 residues. CDR3 in amino acids: CASSQEVGGYNEQFF. CDR3 in DNA: TGTGCCAGCAGCCAAGAAGTGGGTGGCTACAATGAGCAGTTCTTC.

This clonotype was seen many times. The chain joins TRBV23-1 to TRBJ2-1, with 12 positions matching TRBD1. TRBV23-1 is an ORF for which the function is uncertain. The CDR3 is 20 amino acids. The V gene end was trimmed by 0 bases and the J gene end by 8 bases; junction bases not matched to a gene: 17. CDR3 bases: TGCGCCAGCAGTCAATCGAATGGTCGGGACAGGGGGCTTGGTCAGGATGAGCAGTTCTTC. Translated, it gives CASSQSNGRDRGLGQDEQFF.

This clonotype was counted many times. This chain joins TRBV29-1 and TRBJ1-4; D unresolved. Germline V lookup: CDR1 SQVTM, CDR2 ANQGSEA. This CDR3 has 13 residues. Between the trimmed V and J ends, which lost 4 bases and 1 base, there was a span of 7 bases. Here the CDR3 reads CSVARETNEKLFF. CDR3 nucleotides: TGCAGCGTTGCTAGGGAAACTAATGAAAAACTGTTTTTT.

This clonotype was recorded many times. The chain has TRBV7-3 and TRBJ1-6, with 8 bases fitting TRBD1. Germline CDR1 reads SGHTA; CDR2 reads FQGTGA. This CDR3 comprises 16 residues. Trimming cost V 5 bases and J 6 bases; bases outside gene matches: 9. CDR3 in DNA: TGTGCCAGCAGCCCATCTGCCACAGGGGGTAATTCACCCCTCCACTTT. Amino acids: CASSPSATGGNSPLHF.

Many counts were recorded for this clonotype. This rearrangement joins TRBV20-1 to TRBJ2-7; tentatively, D is TRBD1 (5 bases). This CDR3 has 12 amino acids. Germline CDR1 is DFQATT and CDR2 is SNEGSKA (reference sequence). Deletions cut 6 bases from V and 3 bases from J, with 12 bases between. CDR3 amino acids: CSATLRGYEQYF. CDR3 DNA: TGCAGTGCGACCCTAAGGGGCTACGAGCAGTACTTC.

This clonotype was recorded many times. V gene TRBV7-9 combines with J gene TRBJ2-7, with D perhaps being TRBD1 or TRBD2 (5 bases each). The CDR3 has 13 amino acids. In germline, CDR1 is SEHNR, CDR2 FQNEAQ (reference sequence). Between the trimmed V and J ends, which lost 2 bases and 6 bases, there was a span of 11 bases. The CDR3 nucleotides are TGTGCCAGCAGCTTAAGGGGAGCCATCGAGCAGTACTTC. Encoded protein: CASSLRGAIEQYF. Filled out from reference TRBV7-9 and TRBJ2-7, the complete variable domain reads DTGVSQNPRHKITKRGQNVTFRCDPISEHNRLYWYRQTLGQGPEFLTYFQNEAQLEKSRLLSDRFSAERPKGSFSTLEIQRTEQGDSAMYLCASSLRGAIEQYFGPGTRLTVT.

This clonotype has a count of ten or more. The V call is TRBV29-1, the J call TRBJ2-5, with D maybe TRBD2 (6 bases). The CDR3 sequence is 14 residues long. Germline values: CDR1 SQVTM, CDR2 ANQGSEA. V was pared by 6 bases and J by 7 bases, with 21 bases between. The CDR3 protein is CSVEGAGLLMTQYF. CDR3 DNA sequence: TGCAGCGTGGAGGGTGCGGGCTTGTTGATGACCCAGTACTTC. Full variable domain (remainder filled in from reference TRBV29-1 and TRBJ2-5): SAVISQKPSRDICQRGTSLTIQCQVDSQVTMMFWYRQQPGQSLTLIATANQGSEATYESGFVIDKFPISRPNLTFSTLTVSNMSPEDSSIYLCSVEGAGLLMTQYFGPGTRLLVL.

This clonotype was seen more than once but under ten times. The gene calls are TRBV20-1 and TRBJ2-7, with 14 bases aligning to TRBD2. The CDR3 is 17 residues long. Per germline, CDR1 DFQATT and CDR2 SNEGSKA (reference sequence). V lost 5 bases, J lost 3 bases, and 12 bases stayed unmatched. The DNA for the CDR3 is TGCAGTGCTCCGGGGACTAGCGGGAGCGCCGGGCTCTACGAGCAGTACTTC. The encoded protein is CSAPGTSGSAGLYEQYF.

This clonotype was counted a few times. The chain couples TRBV29-1 to TRBJ2-1; possible D gene TRBD2, 6 bases. This CDR3 is 13 amino acids long. The germline V and J ends were trimmed by 4 bases and 3 bases, with 10 bases remaining between them. CDR1 SQVTM and CDR2 ANQGSEA come from the germline V gene. The CDR3 DNA sequence: TGCAGCGTTGGTGGGGGACTCTACAATGAGCAGTTCTTC. It translates to CSVGGGLYNEQFF.

This clonotype rates as medium-sized. This chain links TRBV18 with TRBJ2-6; possibly TRBD1 for D (6 bases). The CDR3 contains 15 residues. Per the germline V gene, CDR1 is KGHSH and CDR2 is LQKENI. Between the trimmed V and J ends, which lost 11 bases and 0 bases, there was a span of 14 bases. The CDR3 DNA is TGTGCCGGGGCAGGGGTGCCCTCTGGGGCCAACGTCCTGACTTTC. This sequence encodes CAGAGVPSGANVLTF.

This clonotype has a count of ten or more. The chain employs TRBV3-1 and TRBJ2-5, with D perhaps matching TRBD1 or TRBD2 (5 bases each). V was clipped by 2 bases and J by 2 bases, with 15 bases between them. The CDR3 runs 16 residues. In germline, CDR1 is LGHDT, CDR2 YNNKEL (reference sequence). This chain's CDR3 is CASSQSGTSLQETQYF. Written as DNA, the CDR3 is TGTGCCAGCAGCCAATCCGGGACGTCCCTTCAAGAGACCCAGTACTTC.

This clonotype showed up many times. This rearrangement joins TRBV7-8 to TRBJ2-3, with D unclear. V gave up 5 bases and J gave up 0 bases, with 9 bases separating them. The CDR3 spans 14 residues. Germline V CDR1 and CDR2: SGHVS, FQNEAQ. The CDR3 here is CASSRPYSTDTQYF. In DNA form, the CDR3 reads TGTGCCAGCAGCCGACCTTATAGCACAGATACGCAGTATTTT.

This clonotype showed up just a few times. The chain uses TRBV5-6 and TRBJ2-3; D not certain. This CDR3 region has 12 residues. Germline V lookup: CDR1 SGHDT, CDR2 YYEEEE. Trimming took 3 bases from V and 4 from J, leaving 6 bases between them. CDR3 sequence reads: CASSSSADTQYF. The CDR3 DNA is TGTGCCAGCAGCTCCTCGGCAGATACGCAGTATTTT.

The rearrangement links TRBV7-8 to TRBJ2-7; TRBD1 might be the D (6 bases). The CDR3 runs 17 residues. The V end lost 5 bases, the J end lost 4 bases, and 24 bases lay between the germline ends. CDR1 SGHVS and CDR2 FQNEAQ come from the germline V gene. The CDR3 protein is CASSANLRDTGWYEQYF. The CDR3 DNA reads as TGTGCCAGCAGCGCAAACCTACGGGACACCGGGTGGTACGAGCAGTACTTC.

This clonotype has a count of ten or more. This chain links TRBV6-2 or TRBV6-3 with TRBJ2-1, with TRBD2 as a possible D gene (5 bases). V dropped 1 base and J dropped 6 bases, with 10 bases sitting between them. Germline values: CDR1 MNHEY, CDR2 SVGEGT. CDR3 size: 14 residues. The CDR3 bases are TGTGCCAGCAGTTACTGGCTAGCTGGCAATGAGCAGTTCTTC. Amino acids: CASSYWLAGNEQFF.

The chain is built from TRBV9 and TRBJ1-1, with 7 bases that match TRBD1. The junction had 6 bases not matched to a gene; V was cut back by 3 bases and J by 7 bases. Germline-derived CDR1 and CDR2 are SGDLS and YYNGEE. The CDR3 runs 13 residues. This CDR3 is CASSALDRVEAFF. CDR3 bases: TGTGCCAGCAGCGCCCTCGACAGGGTTGAAGCTTTCTTT.

This clonotype was found many times. The gene calls are TRBV19 and TRBJ2-2, with D possibly matching TRBD2 (5 bases). Looked up from germline, CDR1 is LNHDA and CDR2 is SQIVND (reference sequence). V lost 2 bases to trimming and J lost 3 bases, with 10 bases between them. The CDR3 length is 15 residues. Here the CDR3 DNA reads TGTGCCAGTAGTATACTAGAGGGTCACACCGGGGAGCTGTTTTTT. Translated: CASSILEGHTGELFF.

This clonotype has more than one count but fewer than ten. The rearrangement uses TRBV11-3 and TRBJ2-5; D is tentatively TRBD1 or TRBD2 (5 bases each). The germline V and J ends were trimmed by 3 bases and 7 bases, with 9 bases remaining between them. Germline loops: CDR1 SGHNT, CDR2 YENEEA. The CDR3 consists of 12 residues. CDR3: CASSFSGGTQYF. The CDR3 region has the DNA TGTGCCAGCAGCTTTTCTGGGGGGACCCAGTACTTC. Looking up the rest from reference TRBV11-3 and TRBJ2-5 gives the full variable domain: EAGVVQSPRYKIIEKKQPVAFWCNPISGHNTLYWYLQNLGQGPELLIRYENEEAVDDSQLPKDRFSAERLKGVDSTLKIQPAELGDSAVYLCASSFSGGTQYFGPGTRLLVL.

This clonotype has a count of ten or more. The chain links TRBV29-1 to TRBJ2-3; possibly TRBD2 for D (6 bases). This CDR3 spans 15 amino acids. Germline lookup yields CDR1 SQVTM and CDR2 ANQGSEA. Trimming removed 0 bases from V and 4 bases from J, with 14 bases in between. CDR3 sequence: CSVEDSGTGPDTQYF. CDR3 bases: TGCAGCGTTGAAGATTCCGGGACTGGGCCAGATACGCAGTATTTT.

The sample holds many counts of this clonotype. The chain couples TRBV29-1 to TRBJ2-3; 7 nucleotides match TRBD2. V was clipped by 0 bases and J by 1 base; unmatched bases: 1. The CDR3 extends over 14 amino acids. In germline, CDR1 is SQVTM, CDR2 ANQGSEA. The CDR3 DNA reads TGCAGCGTTGAAGATGGGAGGGGCACAGATACGCAGTATTTT. Amino acid sequence: CSVEDGRGTDTQYF.